Each of the 32 T cell receptor beta chains below was sequenced from the same sample in a study of blood T cells in healthy people across ages. Together with a sample-barcoded 5' primer, a J-beta primer mix was included in a second PCR lasting about 7 to 11 cycles. TCRdb reprocessed the 5' RACE reads with MiXCR, giving one entry per CDR3 protein. Of about 670,000 distinct CDR3 sequences listed, more than 45% are singletons. The sequenced sample consisted of blood. The receptors stem from a woman older than 75 in good health.

As for this clonotype: A much bigger clone sits one base away, suggesting this may be a read error. The chain uses TRBV7-3 and TRBJ1-6; no firm D call. The germline V and J ends were trimmed by 5 bases and 0 bases, with 23 bases remaining between them. This CDR3 comprises 20 residues. Germline V CDR1 and CDR2: SGHTA, FQGTGA. CDR3 sequence: CASSPVGIYLGNSYNSPLHF. The CDR3 DNA reads TGTGCCAGCAGCCCCGTGGGAATATACTTAGGAAACTCCTATAATTCACCCCTCCACTTT.

The chain joins TRBV29-1 to TRBJ2-3; 8 bases match TRBD2. The CDR3 extends over 13 amino acids. V lost 6 bases and J lost 7; bases outside the gene matches: 9. The germline V gene has CDR1 SQVTM and CDR2 ANQGSEA. This chain's CDR3 is CSVGTTGGNTQYF. The DNA of the CDR3 is TGCAGCGTCGGGACAACGGGAGGGAATACGCAGTATTTT.

The V and J genes are TRBV6-5 and TRBJ2-3; 12 bases line up with TRBD2. The V gene end was trimmed by 6 bases and the J gene end by 6 bases; junction bases not matched to a gene: 4. The germline CDR1 and CDR2 sequences are MNHEY and SVGAGI. This CDR3 region has 14 residues. This chain's CDR3 is CASRSGTSGDTQYF. CDR3 coding DNA: TGTGCCAGCAGGTCCGGGACTAGCGGGGATACGCAGTATTTT.

The chain uses TRBV27 and TRBJ2-7, with a possible D match to TRBD2 (7 bases). Trimming took 3 bases from V and 4 from J, leaving 13 bases between them. CDR1 MNHEY and CDR2 SMNVEV come from the germline V gene (reference sequence). The CDR3 runs 14 residues. CDR3 in DNA: TGTGCCAGCAGTTTCGCGGGGGCGGGGTACGAGCAGTACTTC. As protein: CASSFAGAGYEQYF.

Only a few counts were recorded for this clonotype. CDR3 nucleotide sequence: TGTGCCAGCAGTTCCGTGGGGCTAGCGGGAGAGACCCAGTACTTC. This codes for CASSSVGLAGETQYF. The rearrangement uses TRBV12-3 or TRBV12-4 and TRBJ2-5, with 8 bases identical to TRBD2. The trim removed 4 bases at V and 4 bases at J, leaving 8 bases unmatched. CDR3 size: 15 residues.

V usage is TRBV4-3 and J usage is TRBJ2-5; D possibly corresponds to TRBD1 (5 bases). Gene TRBJ2-7 matches the end of the DNA better, so the J call may be wrong. The CDR3 length is 15 residues. In germline, CDR1 is LGHNA, CDR2 YSLEER. CDR3 coding DNA: TGCGCCAGCAGCCCACAGGTTCGATCGGTTTCCGAGCAGTACTTC. Translated, it gives CASSPQVRSVSEQYF.

Details on this clonotype: A read error may be the cause here, since a much bigger clone is one base away. J is TRBJ2-7 and V is TRBV20-1; D remains unclear. V shed 7 bases and J shed 7 bases, with 20 bases lying between them. The length of the CDR3 is 13 residues. Germline values: CDR1 DFQATT, CDR2 SNEGSKA (reference sequence). DNA for the CDR3: TGCAGTGTTGGGATCAGCGAATACAATGAGCAGTACTTC. This encodes CSVGISEYNEQYF.

The sample holds one count of this clonotype. A much bigger clone sits one base away, suggesting this may be a read error. V and J are TRBV27 and TRBJ2-7; 8 bases fit TRBD2. The CDR3 is 16 residues long. Trimming removed 6 bases from V and 7 bases from J; junction bases left unmatched: 17. Germline CDR1 reads MNHEY; CDR2 reads SMNVEV (reference sequence). The CDR3 region is CASRPSRAGEVDEQYF. The CDR3, as DNA: TGTGCCAGCAGACCTTCCCGAGCGGGGGAGGTCGATGAGCAGTACTTC.

This clonotype was found once. The chain links TRBV9 to TRBJ2-5; TRBD2 is a possible D gene (5 bases). The V end was cut by 0 bases, the J end by 3 bases, with 18 bases between. Germline V gene lookup returns CDR1 SGDLS and CDR2 YYNGEE. The CDR3 length is 17 residues. CDR3 sequence: CASSVGARELGEETQYF. In DNA form, the CDR3 reads TGTGCCAGCAGCGTAGGTGCGAGGGAGCTAGGAGAAGAGACCCAGTACTTC.

This sequence joins TRBV21-1 and TRBJ1-1. TRBV21-1 is a pseudogene locus. This CDR3 contains 15 residues. CDR3 coding DNA: TGTGCCAGCAGGGACGACGGGGAAATGAACACTGAAGCTTTCTTT. Its translation is CASRDDGEMNTEAFF.

This clonotype was recorded a few times. V gene TRBV5-1 combines with J gene TRBJ1-1; D remains unclear. Germline CDR1 SGHRS, CDR2 YFSETQ. The V gene lost 0 bases and the J gene lost 3 bases, with 12 bases spanning the gap. The CDR3 length is 15 residues. The chain's CDR3 is CASSLGSGLDTEAFF. The CDR3, as DNA: TGCGCCAGCAGCTTGGGGTCCGGTCTTGACACTGAAGCTTTCTTT. The full variable domain, in which reference TRBV5-1 and TRBJ1-1 provide the parts outside the CDR3, is KAGVTQTPRYLIKTRGQQVTLSCSPISGHRSVSWYQQTPGQGLQFLFEYFSETQRNKGNFPGRFSGRQFSNSRSEMNVSTLELGDSALYLCASSLGSGLDTEAFFGQGTRLTVV.

This clonotype was seen a handful of times. A clone one base away is much larger, so this may be a read error. This chain connects TRBV29-1 to TRBJ2-1, with D perhaps given as TRBD1 or TRBD2 (5 bases each). The J call could be wrong; TRBJ2-7 is a better fit for the DNA end. Germline V lookup: CDR1 SQVTM, CDR2 ANQGSEA. This CDR3 is built from 13 residues. As DNA, the CDR3 is TGCAGCGTTGAATGGGACCCCTACAATGAGCAGTACTTC. The encoded protein is CSVEWDPYNEQYF.

This chain links TRBV4-3 with TRBJ1-2; the D is unclear. In germline, CDR1 is LGHNA, CDR2 YSLEER. There are 14 residues in the CDR3. V shed 2 bases and J shed 4 bases, with 11 bases lying between them. In DNA form, the CDR3 reads TGCGCCAGCAGCCAATATCGACGGAGCTATGGCTACACCTTC. Translation: CASSQYRRSYGYTF.

The rearrangement links TRBV5-1 to TRBJ2-5; D is undetermined. This CDR3 has 16 residues. The V gene lost 3 bases and the J gene lost 11 bases, with 26 bases spanning the gap. Germline CDR1 and CDR2: SGHRS and YFSETQ. For the CDR3, the DNA is TGCGCCAGCAGCTCTAGTGGTGGTAGCAACTACAATGAGCAGTACTTC. This sequence encodes CASSSSGGSNYNEQYF.

This clonotype was observed once. V usage is TRBV10-3 and J usage is TRBJ1-2; 7 bases map to TRBD1. CDR1 and CDR2 (germline): ENHRY, SYGVKD. V was clipped by 8 bases and J by 4 bases; unmatched bases: 7. This CDR3 has 13 amino acids. The CDR3 loop reads CAIGSWDSYGYTF. The CDR3 DNA is TGTGCCATCGGTAGTTGGGACAGCTATGGCTACACCTTC.

This clonotype has ten or more counts. The chain uses TRBV3-1 and TRBJ2-5; the match to TRBD2 covers 8 bases. Germline loops: CDR1 LGHDT, CDR2 YNNKEL (reference sequence). Losses at the gene ends were 1 base for V and 4 bases for J; bases not matched to a gene: 5. The CDR3 extends over 15 amino acids. The CDR3 region is CASSQGTSLRETQYF. The CDR3 coding sequence is TGTGCCAGCAGCCAAGGGACTAGCCTAAGAGAGACCCAGTACTTC.

With respect to this clonotype: This may stem from a read error, because a much larger clone lies one nucleotide away. The V and J genes are TRBV20-1 and TRBJ2-7, with D uncertain. Germline V lookup: CDR1 DFQATT, CDR2 SNEGSKA (reference sequence). The CDR3 consists of 14 residues. The CDR3 here is CSARDGRHSYKQYF. CDR3 DNA sequence: TGCAGTGCTAGAGATGGGCGGCACTCCTACAAGCAGTACTTC.

This clonotype was observed many times. The V call is TRBV5-1, the J call TRBJ2-3; D unclear. The V gene's germline CDR1 is SGHRS and CDR2 YFSETQ. V dropped 4 bases and J dropped 0 bases, with 6 bases sitting between them. The length of the CDR3 is 13 residues. The CDR3 spells CASSVDSTDTQYF. DNA of the CDR3: TGCGCCAGCAGCGTGGACAGCACAGATACGCAGTATTTT.

As concerns this clonotype: This may be a read error: a much more frequent sequence differs by one nucleotide. This rearrangement joins TRBV9 to TRBJ2-1; 14 nucleotides match TRBD2. The V gene's germline CDR1 is SGDLS and CDR2 YYNGEE. V lost 4 bases and J lost 9; bases outside the gene matches: 3. There are 14 residues in the CDR3. CDR3 region: CASSPGLAGVEQFF. CDR3 coding DNA: TGTGCCAGCAGCCCGGGACTAGCGGGAGTTGAGCAGTTCTTC.

This clonotype came up many times. V and J are TRBV24-1 and TRBJ2-3, with D maybe TRBD1 (5 bases). Deletions cut 6 bases from V and 5 bases from J, with 5 bases between. CDR3 size: 11 residues. Germline values: CDR1 KGHDR, CDR2 SFDVKD. The DNA of the CDR3 is TGTGCCACCAGTAGGGGAGATACGCAGTATTTT. It is translated as CATSRGDTQYF.

About this clonotype itself: A much larger clone lies a single base off, so this may be a read error. V is TRBV12-3 or TRBV12-4 and J is TRBJ1-2; D perhaps matches TRBD1 (5 bases). The CDR3 has 13 amino acids. CDR3 sequence reads: CASSQQGLYGYAF. CDR3 DNA sequence: TGTGCCAGCAGTCAGCAGGGCCTCTATGGCTACGCCTTC.

At least ten counts were recorded for this clonotype. The CDR3 DNA is TGTGCCAGCAGCACACCTAGCGGGAGATGGTACGAGCAGTACTTC. This encodes CASSTPSGRWYEQYF. The chain couples TRBV21-1 to TRBJ2-7; the table gives TRBD2 as D, unverified against the DNA. TRBV21-1 is listed as a pseudogene. The CDR3 is made up of 15 amino acids.

This chain connects TRBV6-2 or TRBV6-3 to TRBJ2-3; D possibly corresponds to TRBD1 (6 bases). The V end lost 2 bases, the J end lost 4 bases, and 10 bases lay between the germline ends. This CDR3 has 14 amino acids. Germline assignment: CDR1 MNHEY and CDR2 SVGEGT. CDR3 loop: CASSYRQGSDTQYF. The CDR3 bases are TGTGCCAGCAGTTACCGGCAGGGGTCAGATACGCAGTATTTT.

The chain couples TRBV10-1 to TRBJ2-7; 7 nucleotides match TRBD1. The tail of the sequence fits TRBJ2-5 better, so the J call may be wrong. The CDR3 is 14 amino acids. Germline loops: CDR1 WNHNN, CDR2 SYGVQD (reference sequence). CDR3 nucleotides: TGCGCCAGCAGTGATCACAGGGGCCGGGAGACCCAGTACTTC. It specifies CASSDHRGRETQYF.

The V gene is TRBV30, the J gene TRBJ2-5; 9 bases are shared with TRBD1. The last part of the DNA fits TRBJ2-7 better; the J call may be wrong. The CDR3 runs 13 residues. Germline loops: CDR1 GTSNPN, CDR2 SVGIG (reference sequence). DNA for the CDR3: TGTGCCTGGATTTCCGGGACAGGGAACGAGCAGTACTTC. Its translation: CAWISGTGNEQYF.

The chain joins TRBV28 to TRBJ2-7; TRBD2 matches 12 bases. With V trimmed by 2 bases and J by 3 bases, 2 bases remained unmatched. The CDR3 sequence is 15 residues long. The germline gives CDR1 MDHEN, CDR2 SYDVKM. CDR3 in DNA: TGTGCCAGCAGTTTACCTAGCGGGGGGGGCTACGAGCAGTACTTC. It specifies CASSLPSGGGYEQYF.

This clonotype came up many times. This chain uses TRBV11-2 with TRBJ2-5; 9 bases align to TRBD2. J was trimmed by 0 bases and V by 5 bases; bases with no gene match: 7. The CDR3 consists of 16 residues. From germline, CDR1 is SGHAT and CDR2 FQNNGV. CDR3 nucleotides: TGTGCCAGCAGCCCCCATAGCGGGGGTTACCAAGAGACCCAGTACTTC. It encodes CASSPHSGGYQETQYF. The whole variable domain, filled in from reference TRBV11-2 and TRBJ2-5, reads EAGVAQSPRYKIIEKRQSVAFWCNPISGHATLYWYQQILGQGPKLLIQFQNNGVVDDSQLPKDRFSAERLKGVDSTLKIQPAKLEDSAVYLCASSPHSGGYQETQYFGPGTRLLVL.

The sample holds many counts of this clonotype. The CDR3 DNA reads TGTGCCAGCAGTATCCGACTACCCACAGATACGCAGTATTTT. Residues: CASSIRLPTDTQYF. This sequence joins TRBV6-5 and TRBJ2-3, with a possible D match to TRBD2 (5 bases). The length of the CDR3 is 14 residues. Germline loops: CDR1 MNHEY, CDR2 SVGAGI. The V end lost 5 bases, the J end lost 2 bases, and 11 bases lay between the germline ends.

The chain joins TRBV10-3 to TRBJ1-4, with 9 bases lining up with TRBD1. Per germline, CDR1 ENHRY and CDR2 SYGVKD. This CDR3 contains 16 residues. The junction had 5 bases not matched to a gene; V was cut back by 1 base and J by 5 bases. The CDR3 sequence is CAISELRTGVNEKLFF. CDR3 nucleotides: TGTGCCATCAGTGAGTTAAGGACAGGGGTAAATGAAAAACTGTTTTTT.

The chain has TRBV20-1 and TRBJ2-5, with a tentative D call TRBD2 (5 bases). Looked up from germline, CDR1 is DFQATT and CDR2 is SNEGSKA (reference sequence). Trimming took 3 bases from V and 0 from J, leaving 11 bases between them. CDR3 size: 14 residues. The CDR3 reads CSARDRADQETQYF. CDR3 bases: TGCAGTGCTAGGGACCGAGCGGACCAAGAGACCCAGTACTTC.

This clonotype was recorded a few times. This may arise from a read error, as a much more abundant clone is one base away. The chain carries TRBV6-6 and TRBJ1-1; 8 nucleotides agree with TRBD1. Trimming took 5 bases from V and 3 from J; bases not matched to a gene: 5. Germline CDR1 MNHNY, CDR2 SVGAGI (reference sequence). The length of the CDR3 is 14 residues. CDR3 DNA sequence: TGTGCCAGCAGTGACAACAGGGGGGACACTGAAGCTTTCTTT. Its translation: CASSDNRGDTEAFF.

The chain carries TRBV25-1 and TRBJ2-1; D not certain. The CDR3 covers 13 residues. Trimming pared 4 bases from V and 2 bases from J, leaving 6 bases between. The germline V gene has CDR1 MGHDK and CDR2 SYGVNS. CDR3 region: CASSVDAYNEQFF. The CDR3 nucleotides are TGTGCCAGCAGTGTGGACGCCTACAATGAGCAGTTCTTC.